These 21 T cell receptor beta chains came from one sample sequenced in a study of control samples from healthy donors and cancer patients. Sequencing was performed with immunoSEQ multiplex PCR; in TCRdb, only in-frame clones are kept and a portion is missing. Of 150,000 to 180,000 clones in the sample, about 94% are singletons; the top ten hold about 5.6%. The sequenced material came from blood. The receptors stem from a man aged 35 to 55 in good health.

The V call is TRBV4-1, the J call TRBJ2-5; 7 bases map to TRBD2. V was pared by 0 bases and J by 0 bases, with 4 bases of the junction left unmatched. This CDR3 has 16 amino acids. Germline CDR1 MGHRA, CDR2 YSYEKL. DNA of the CDR3: TGCGCCAGCAGCCAAGAACCGGGGACTAACCAAGAGACCCAGTACTTC. This translates into CASSQEPGTNQETQYF.

The V call is TRBV28, the J call TRBJ2-3; a possible D gene is TRBD1 (6 bases). V lost 4 bases, J lost 2 bases, and 10 bases lay in between. CDR3 length equals 14 residues. In germline, CDR1 is MDHEN, CDR2 SYDVKM. The CDR3 spells CASSSQGPTDTQYF. Here the CDR3 DNA reads TGTGCCAGCAGTTCGCAGGGGCCCACAGATACGCAGTATTTT.

The chain employs TRBV19 and TRBJ2-3; 15 bases align to TRBD2. This CDR3 has 17 amino acids. J lost 5 bases, V lost 4 bases, and 7 bases had no gene match. CDR1 is LNHDA, CDR2 SQIVND, per germline (reference sequence). DNA of the CDR3: TGTGCCAGTAGTAACGGACTAGCGGGGGGGCCCCAAGATACGCAGTATTTT. Its protein product is CASSNGLAGGPQDTQYF.

The V and J genes are TRBV9 and TRBJ1-4; D gene unclear. Germline V gives CDR1 SGDLS, CDR2 YYNGEE. Trimming took 4 bases from V and 8 from J, leaving 9 bases between them. The CDR3 runs 12 residues. In DNA form, the CDR3 reads TGTGCCAGCAGCCCCCACCCGGAAAAACTGTTTTTT. It codes for CASSPHPEKLFF. Supplemented by reference TRBV9 and TRBJ1-4, the full variable domain reads DSGVTQTPKHLITATGQRVTLRCSPRSGDLSVYWYQQSLDQGLQFLIQYYNGEERAKGNILERFSAQQFPDLHSELNLSSLELGDSALYFCASSPHPEKLFFGSGTQLSVL.

This clone was picked up one time. The chain links TRBV9 to TRBJ1-1, with no clear D. This CDR3 is built from 15 residues. Germline loops: CDR1 SGDLS, CDR2 YYNGEE. Trimming cost V 0 bases and J 5 bases, with 14 bases left between them. This CDR3 is CASSVGPSGRTEAFF. Written as DNA, the CDR3 is TGTGCCAGCAGCGTAGGTCCCAGCGGGAGGACTGAAGCTTTCTTT.

This sequence joins TRBV30 and TRBJ2-6; D is ambiguous. Germline V gene sequence: CDR1 GTSNPN, CDR2 SVGIG (reference sequence). With 3 bases removed from V and 3 bases from J, the gap between germline ends came to 3 bases. The CDR3 sequence is 12 residues long. Here the CDR3 DNA reads TGTGCCTGGAGGTATGGGGCCAACGTCCTGACTTTC. The encoded protein is CAWRYGANVLTF.

V gene TRBV18 combines with J gene TRBJ2-7; no firm D call. CDR1 and CDR2 (germline): KGHSH, LQKENI. CDR3 length: 11 amino acids. V gave up 5 bases and J gave up 7 bases, with 9 bases separating them. The CDR3, as DNA: TGTGCCAGCTCATCCCTTACTGAGCAGTACTTC. Its protein product is CASSSLTEQYF.

The V gene is TRBV3-1 (or the pseudogene TRBV3-2), the J gene TRBJ1-2; D may be TRBD1 (6 bases). The CDR3 runs 14 residues. Germline CDR1 reads LGHDT; CDR2 reads YNNKEL (reference sequence). V lost 4 bases and J lost 0, with 9 bases in between. The CDR3 nucleotides are TGTGCCAGCAGCCGGGACACCACTAACTATGGCTACACCTTC. Protein sequence: CASSRDTTNYGYTF.

The rearrangement joins TRBV4-1 to TRBJ2-7; TRBD2 agrees at 9 bases. The V segment lost 6 bases and the J segment 0 bases; nucleotides outside the gene matches: 12. The germline CDR1 and CDR2 sequences are MGHRA and YSYEKL. CDR3 length: 17 residues. The CDR3 loop reads CASSRVTSGASSYEQYF. CDR3 coding DNA: TGCGCCAGCAGTCGCGTGACTAGCGGAGCCAGCTCCTACGAGCAGTACTTC.

This clone was picked up one time. This sample includes further DNA sequences coding for the same CDR3. The gene calls are TRBV7-2 and TRBJ1-5, with D unresolved. The V gene's germline CDR1 is SGHTA and CDR2 FQGNSA. The CDR3 runs 15 residues. V gave up 1 base and J gave up 4 bases, with 11 bases separating them. The CDR3 coding sequence is TGTGCCAGCAGCTTAGTAGGCGGCCCTAATCAGCCCCAGCATTTT. It translates to CASSLVGGPNQPQHF.

This clone was seen only a few times. The gene calls are TRBV5-1 and TRBJ1-6; D not resolved. The ends were cut back, 0 bases at V and 3 bases at J, with 7 bases in the middle. Per germline, CDR1 SGHRS and CDR2 YFSETQ. CDR3 length: 15 amino acids. CDR3 amino acids: CASSLAESYNSPLHF. CDR3 in DNA: TGCGCCAGCAGCTTGGCGGAGAGCTATAATTCACCCCTCCACTTT.

This chain uses TRBV29-1 with TRBJ1-2, with D possibly being TRBD1 (6 bases). The CDR3 is 11 residues long. CDR1 is SQVTM, CDR2 ANQGSEA, per germline. Trimming took 7 bases from V and 5 from J, leaving 11 bases between them. The CDR3 reads CSAGGGYGYTF. The CDR3, as DNA: TGCAGCGCCGGGGGCGGGTATGGCTACACCTTC.

The V gene is TRBV27, the J gene TRBJ1-2; no clear D. The CDR3 is made up of 14 amino acids. The germline V and J ends were trimmed by 5 bases and 4 bases, with 14 bases remaining between them. Germline CDR1 and CDR2: MNHEY and SMNVEV (reference sequence). Here the CDR3 DNA reads TGTGCCAGCAGTGCAGGACGGGGAACCTATGGCTACACCTTC. Protein: CASSAGRGTYGYTF.

This chain links TRBV2 with TRBJ2-3, with 7 positions matching TRBD2. The germline V gene encodes CDR1 SNHLY and CDR2 FYNNEI. The V segment lost 3 bases and the J segment 4 bases; nucleotides outside the gene matches: 7. The CDR3 runs 15 residues. The CDR3, as DNA: TGTGCCAGCAGTGATGAGAGCGGGGCCGCAGATACGCAGTATTTT. Translating it yields CASSDESGAADTQYF.

J is TRBJ1-1 and V is TRBV29-1; D is undetermined. Germline V gives CDR1 SQVTM, CDR2 ANQGSEA. With 4 bases removed from V and 4 bases from J, the gap between germline ends came to 4 bases. This CDR3 has 10 residues. CDR3: CSVVATEAFF. The CDR3, as DNA: TGCAGCGTTGTAGCCACTGAAGCTTTCTTT.

This clone showed up just once. The gene calls are TRBV20-1 and TRBJ2-3; tentatively, D is TRBD1 (5 bases). CDR3 length equals 11 residues. From germline, CDR1 is DFQATT and CDR2 SNEGSKA (reference sequence). V was trimmed by 6 bases and J by 11 bases, leaving 15 bases between them. The CDR3 is CSATGGYLQYF. The CDR3 DNA sequence: TGCAGTGCCACAGGTGGCTACTTGCAGTATTTT.

The chain recombines TRBV7-2 with TRBJ1-2; unclear D gene. Germline CDR1 and CDR2: SGHTA and FQGNSA. This CDR3 region has 14 residues. V was cut by 1 base and J by 2 bases, with 8 bases left in between. CDR3 DNA: TGTGCCAGCAGCTTAGGGTTTACGAACTATGGCTACACCTTC. This sequence encodes CASSLGFTNYGYTF. Filled out from reference TRBV7-2 and TRBJ1-2, the complete variable domain reads GAGVSQSPSNKVTEKGKDVELRCDPISGHTALYWYRQSLGQGLEFLIYFQGNSAPDKSGLPSDRFSAERTGGSVSTLTIQRTQQEDSAVYLCASSLGFTNYGYTFGSGTRLTVV.

The CDR3 region has the DNA TGCGCCAGCAGGGTACAGAAATACTACGAGCAGTACTTC. It translates to CASRVQKYYEQYF. The V and J genes are TRBV4-3 and TRBJ2-7; D is uncertain. The germline V gene has CDR1 LGHNA and CDR2 YSLEER. V was clipped by 6 bases and J by 3 bases, with 12 bases between them. The CDR3 totals 13 residues.

The CDR3 sequence is CASRNGRTNSPLHF. The DNA for the CDR3 is TGTGCCAGTAGGAACGGACGGACTAATTCACCCCTCCACTTT. The V and J genes are TRBV19 and TRBJ1-6; no firm D call. The CDR3 spans 14 residues. Germline V gene sequence: CDR1 LNHDA, CDR2 SQIVND (reference sequence). The germline V and J ends were trimmed by 6 bases and 6 bases, with 12 bases remaining between them.

CDR3 sequence: CASSLHRGRTEAFF. The CDR3 DNA sequence: TGTGCCAGTAGTTTACACAGGGGACGCACTGAAGCTTTCTTT. The chain carries TRBV19 and TRBJ1-1, with 7 positions matching TRBD1. J gave up 4 bases and V 5 bases, and 7 bases lay outside the gene matches. The CDR3 consists of 14 residues. Germline assignment: CDR1 LNHDA and CDR2 SQIVND (reference sequence).

This chain connects TRBV7-2 to TRBJ1-5; no clear D. This CDR3 is built from 14 residues. Per germline, CDR1 SGHTA and CDR2 FQGNSA. The V end lost 1 base, the J end lost 7 bases, and 11 bases lay between the germline ends. CDR3 sequence: CASSLDFGNQPQHF. As DNA, the CDR3 is TGTGCCAGCAGCTTAGATTTTGGGAACCAGCCCCAGCATTTT. Supplemented by reference TRBV7-2 and TRBJ1-5, the full variable domain reads GAGVSQSPSNKVTEKGKDVELRCDPISGHTALYWYRQSLGQGLEFLIYFQGNSAPDKSGLPSDRFSAERTGGSVSTLTIQRTQQEDSAVYLCASSLDFGNQPQHFGDGTRLSIL.